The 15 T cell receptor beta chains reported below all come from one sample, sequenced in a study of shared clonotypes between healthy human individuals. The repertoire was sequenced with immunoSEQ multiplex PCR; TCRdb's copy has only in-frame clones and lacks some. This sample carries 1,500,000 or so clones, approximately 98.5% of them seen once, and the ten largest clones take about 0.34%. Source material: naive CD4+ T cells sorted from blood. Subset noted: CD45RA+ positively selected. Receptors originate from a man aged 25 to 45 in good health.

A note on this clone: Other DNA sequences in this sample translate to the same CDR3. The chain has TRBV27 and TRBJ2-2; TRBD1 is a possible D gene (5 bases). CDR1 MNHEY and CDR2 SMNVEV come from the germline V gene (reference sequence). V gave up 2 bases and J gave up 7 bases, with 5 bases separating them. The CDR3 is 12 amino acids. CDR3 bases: TGTGCCAGCAGTTTAAGGGGCGGGGAGCTGTTTTTT. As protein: CASSLRGGELFF.

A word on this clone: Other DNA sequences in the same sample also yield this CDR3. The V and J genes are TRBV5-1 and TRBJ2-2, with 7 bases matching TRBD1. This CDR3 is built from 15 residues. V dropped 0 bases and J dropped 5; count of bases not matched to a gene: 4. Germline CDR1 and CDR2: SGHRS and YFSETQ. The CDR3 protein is CASSLGDRDTGELFF. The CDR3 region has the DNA TGCGCCAGCAGCTTGGGAGACAGGGATACCGGGGAGCTGTTTTTT.

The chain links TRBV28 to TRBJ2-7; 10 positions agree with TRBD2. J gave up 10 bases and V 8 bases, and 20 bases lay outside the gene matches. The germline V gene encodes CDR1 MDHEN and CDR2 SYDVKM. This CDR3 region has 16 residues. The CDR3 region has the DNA TGTGCCAGCTCGGGTGGGCCGGCTAGCGGGAGAGAACCCCAGTACTTC. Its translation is CASSGGPASGREPQYF.

CDR3 sequence reads: CARSPPRRAEARSTNNEQFF. CDR3 nucleotide sequence: TGTGCCAGAAGCCCCCCCCGGCGGGCAGAAGCCAGATCCACCAACAATGAGCAGTTCTTC. This chain joins TRBV7-5 and TRBJ2-1; the table's D call TRBD2 went unverified against the DNA. TRBV7-5 is described as a pseudogene. CDR3 length: 20 amino acids.

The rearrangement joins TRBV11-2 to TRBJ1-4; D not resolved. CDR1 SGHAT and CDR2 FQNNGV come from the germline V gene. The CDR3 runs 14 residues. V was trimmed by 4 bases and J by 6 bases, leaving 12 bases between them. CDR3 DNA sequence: TGTGCCAGCAGCTCCAAGGGCCTGCATGAAAAACTGTTTTTT. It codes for CASSSKGLHEKLFF.

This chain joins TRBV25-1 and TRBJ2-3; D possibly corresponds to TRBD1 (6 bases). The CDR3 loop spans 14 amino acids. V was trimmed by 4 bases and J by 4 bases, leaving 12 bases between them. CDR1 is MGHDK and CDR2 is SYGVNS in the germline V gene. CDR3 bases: TGTGCCAGCAGTGCTTATACAGGGTCAGATACGCAGTATTTT. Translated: CASSAYTGSDTQYF.

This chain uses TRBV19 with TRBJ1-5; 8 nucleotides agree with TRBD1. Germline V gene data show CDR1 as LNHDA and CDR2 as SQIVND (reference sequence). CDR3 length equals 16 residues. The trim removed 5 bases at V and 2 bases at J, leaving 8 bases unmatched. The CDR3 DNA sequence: TGTGCCAGTAGTTTAACCAGGGGGCTGGGCAATCAGCCCCAGCATTTT. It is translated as CASSLTRGLGNQPQHF.

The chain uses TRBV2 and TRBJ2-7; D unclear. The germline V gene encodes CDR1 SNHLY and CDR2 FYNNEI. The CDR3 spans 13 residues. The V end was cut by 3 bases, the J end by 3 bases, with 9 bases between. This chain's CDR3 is CASSEELSYEQYF. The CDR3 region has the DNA TGTGCCAGCAGTGAGGAGCTTAGCTACGAGCAGTACTTC.

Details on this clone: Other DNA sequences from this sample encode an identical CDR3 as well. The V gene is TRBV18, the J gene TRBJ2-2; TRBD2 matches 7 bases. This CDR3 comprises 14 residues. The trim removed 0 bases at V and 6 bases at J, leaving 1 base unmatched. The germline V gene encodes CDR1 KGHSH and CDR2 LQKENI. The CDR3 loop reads CASSPPGRAGELFF. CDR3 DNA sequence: TGTGCCAGCTCACCACCAGGGAGGGCCGGGGAGCTGTTTTTT.

The DNA of the CDR3 is TGTGCCAGCAGTTATAATACGGGAGGGCCGCGGGAGACCCAGTACTTC. Protein product: CASSYNTGGPRETQYF. This sequence joins TRBV6-5 and TRBJ2-5, with 8 bases that match TRBD2. From germline, CDR1 is MNHEY and CDR2 SVGAGI. J was trimmed by 5 bases and V by 3 bases; bases with no gene match: 11. This CDR3 contains 16 residues.

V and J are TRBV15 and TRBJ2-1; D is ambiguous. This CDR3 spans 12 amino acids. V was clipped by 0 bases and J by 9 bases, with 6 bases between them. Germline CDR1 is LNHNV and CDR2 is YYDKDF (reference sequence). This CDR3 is CATSRDSLEQFF. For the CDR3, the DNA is TGTGCCACCAGCAGAGATAGTCTTGAGCAGTTCTTC.

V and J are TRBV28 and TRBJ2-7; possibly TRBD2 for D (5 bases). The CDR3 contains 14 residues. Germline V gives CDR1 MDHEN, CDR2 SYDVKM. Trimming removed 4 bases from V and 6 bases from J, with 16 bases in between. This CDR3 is CASSSDWELPEQYF. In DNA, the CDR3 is TGTGCCAGCAGTTCCGACTGGGAGTTGCCCGAGCAGTACTTC. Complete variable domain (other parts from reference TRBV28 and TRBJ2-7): DVKVTQSSRYLVKRTGEKVFLECVQDMDHENMFWYRQDPGLGLRLIYFSYDVKMKEKGDIPEGYSVSREKKERFSLILESASTNQTSMYLCASSSDWELPEQYFGPGTRLTVT.

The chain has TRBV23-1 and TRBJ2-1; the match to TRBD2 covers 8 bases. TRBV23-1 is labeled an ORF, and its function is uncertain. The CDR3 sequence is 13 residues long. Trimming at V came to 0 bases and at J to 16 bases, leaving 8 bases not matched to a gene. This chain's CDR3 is CASSQSGAGDLFF. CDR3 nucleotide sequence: TGCGCCAGCAGTCAATCAGGAGCGGGAGATCTCTTCTTC.

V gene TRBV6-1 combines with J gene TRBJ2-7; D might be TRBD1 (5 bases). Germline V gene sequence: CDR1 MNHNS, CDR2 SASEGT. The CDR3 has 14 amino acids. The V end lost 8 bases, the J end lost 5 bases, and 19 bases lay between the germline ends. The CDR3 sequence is CASRTLGISNEQYF. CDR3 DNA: TGTGCCAGCCGGACATTGGGGATTTCGAACGAGCAGTACTTC.

Here the CDR3 reads CASSEDRGPNEQYF. The CDR3 bases are TGTGCCAGTAGTGAGGACAGGGGGCCGAACGAGCAGTACTTC. This chain uses TRBV19 with TRBJ2-7; TRBD1 agrees at 11 bases. Germline CDR1 reads LNHDA; CDR2 reads SQIVND (reference sequence). The CDR3 is 14 residues long. J lost 5 bases, V lost 5 bases, and 5 bases had no gene match.